A single sample gave rise to the 14 T cell receptor beta chains below, sequenced in a study of blood T cell repertoires in COVID-19. The data were produced by immunoSEQ multiplex PCR, yet TCRdb's version contains in-frame clones alone and is incomplete. The data contain 200,000 to 250,000 clones, 88% of them singletons. Input material: peripheral blood. Source of these receptors: a young man with active or convalescent COVID-19.

The genes are TRBV7-2 and TRBJ1-5, with TRBD1 matching 9 bases. Germline V gene lookup returns CDR1 SGHTA and CDR2 FQGNSA. The V segment lost 0 bases and the J segment 7 bases; nucleotides outside the gene matches: 10. The length of the CDR3 is 17 residues. CDR3 sequence: CASSLAHAGTGQQPQHF. The DNA of the CDR3 is TGTGCCAGCAGCTTAGCACACGCCGGGACAGGGCAACAGCCCCAGCATTTT.

J is TRBJ1-5 and V is TRBV2; D uncertain. Per germline, CDR1 SNHLY and CDR2 FYNNEI. There are 14 residues in the CDR3. V was shortened by 4 bases and J by 4 bases, with 11 bases between the two germline ends. CDR3 DNA: TGTGCCAGCAGTGCGGAGAGGGTGAATCAGCCCCAGCATTTT. This sequence encodes CASSAERVNQPQHF.

This clone was observed a handful of times. This chain uses TRBV6-1 with TRBJ2-2; 8 bases map to TRBD2. The CDR3 sequence is 15 residues long. The germline V gene encodes CDR1 MNHNS and CDR2 SASEGT. Trimming removed 3 bases from V and 5 bases from J; junction bases left unmatched: 5. The CDR3 protein is CASSDGLAGTGELFF. CDR3 nucleotides: TGTGCCAGCAGTGATGGGCTAGCGGGTACCGGGGAGCTGTTTTTT.

V gene TRBV6-5 combines with J gene TRBJ1-2; 8 nucleotides align to TRBD1. With 5 bases clipped from V and 5 bases from J, the junction kept 7 bases outside the gene matches. CDR3 length equals 14 residues. The germline V gene has CDR1 MNHEY and CDR2 SVGAGI. The CDR3 reads CASSPTGGAYGYTF. The CDR3 DNA reads as TGTGCCAGCAGTCCTACAGGGGGTGCTTATGGCTACACCTTC.

A single count supports this clone. The J gene is TRBJ2-4, the V gene TRBV29-1, with 8 bases identical to TRBD1. This CDR3 comprises 15 residues. Losses at the gene ends were 3 bases for V and 1 base for J; bases not matched to a gene: 5. In germline, CDR1 is SQVTM, CDR2 ANQGSEA. The CDR3 DNA reads as TGCAGCGTTGATTCCCGGACAGGGGCCAAAAACATTCAGTACTTC. It yields the protein CSVDSRTGAKNIQYF.

This chain joins TRBV7-8 and TRBJ1-5; a weak D match, TRBD1 (5 bases). CDR3 length: 15 residues. Trimming took off 2 bases at V and 5 bases at J, with 13 bases between the two ends. Germline assignment: CDR1 SGHVS and CDR2 FQNEAQ. The CDR3 is CASSLLGTLHQPQHF. DNA of the CDR3: TGTGCCAGCAGCTTACTTGGGACTCTACATCAGCCCCAGCATTTT.

This sequence joins TRBV4-2 and TRBJ1-3, with D possibly TRBD1 on 5 matching bases. The CDR3 consists of 16 residues. Between the trimmed V and J ends, which lost 0 bases and 0 bases, there was a span of 9 bases. Germline V gene lookup returns CDR1 LGHNA and CDR2 YNFKEQ. The CDR3 reads CASSQEGVSSGNTIYF. DNA for the CDR3: TGTGCCAGCAGCCAAGAAGGGGTCAGCTCTGGAAACACCATATATTTT.

CDR3 protein: CASSRGARDNQPQHF. CDR3 coding DNA: TGTGCCAGCAGCCGCGGGGCCAGGGACAATCAGCCCCAGCATTTT. The chain carries TRBV13 and TRBJ1-5; tentatively, D is TRBD1 (5 bases). V lost 5 bases and J lost 3, with 14 bases in between. Germline V gives CDR1 PRHDT, CDR2 FYEKMQ (reference sequence). CDR3 length: 15 residues.

This clone was recorded only once. V usage is TRBV5-6 and J usage is TRBJ2-3; the D gene is possibly TRBD2 (5 bases). Between the trimmed V and J ends, which lost 0 bases and 4 bases, there was a span of 15 bases. This CDR3 region has 16 residues. The germline CDR1 and CDR2 sequences are SGHDT and YYEEEE. The CDR3 sequence is CASSLGYGRAPDTQYF. The CDR3 bases are TGTGCCAGCAGCTTGGGGTATGGGCGGGCCCCAGATACGCAGTATTTT.

This chain uses TRBV7-9 with TRBJ2-1, with 8 positions matching TRBD2. CDR3 length equals 15 residues. Germline V gene lookup returns CDR1 SEHNR and CDR2 FQNEAQ (reference sequence). Losses at the gene ends were 4 bases for V and 7 bases for J; bases not matched to a gene: 9. Here the CDR3 DNA reads TGTGCCAGCAGCTCGCCGGGACTAGGGTCGAATGAGCAGTTCTTC. Translation gives CASSSPGLGSNEQFF.

The gene calls are TRBV7-2 and TRBJ2-3; 7 bases match TRBD2. This CDR3 has 15 residues. The germline gives CDR1 SGHTA, CDR2 FQGNSA. Trimming at V came to 3 bases and at J to 4 bases, leaving 7 bases not matched to a gene. The CDR3 reads CASSLGGRDADTQYF. In nucleotides, the CDR3 is TGTGCCAGCAGCTTGGGCGGGAGAGATGCAGATACGCAGTATTTT. Supplemented by reference TRBV7-2 and TRBJ2-3, the full variable domain reads GAGVSQSPSNKVTEKGKDVELRCDPISGHTALYWYRQSLGQGLEFLIYFQGNSAPDKSGLPSDRFSAERTGGSVSTLTIQRTQQEDSAVYLCASSLGGRDADTQYFGPGTRLTVL.

V is TRBV5-1 and J is TRBJ1-1; D uncertain. CDR1 is SGHRS and CDR2 is YFSETQ in the germline V gene. This CDR3 is 13 amino acids long. Trimming stripped 3 bases from V and 0 bases from J, with 6 bases between. In nucleotides, the CDR3 is TGCGCCAGCAGCTCAGCGTTGAACACTGAAGCTTTCTTT. Protein sequence: CASSSALNTEAFF.

The J gene is TRBJ1-1, the V gene TRBV27, with TRBD1 matching over 7 bases. The CDR3 spans 16 residues. J was trimmed by 3 bases and V by 6 bases; bases with no gene match: 13. From germline, CDR1 is MNHEY and CDR2 SMNVEV (reference sequence). CDR3: CASREGQFTLDTEAFF. CDR3 in DNA: TGTGCCAGCAGAGAGGGACAGTTTACCCTAGACACTGAAGCTTTCTTT.

This clone was picked up one time. V usage is TRBV6-2 or TRBV6-3 and J usage is TRBJ1-5; 7 positions match TRBD1. Germline CDR1 MNHEY, CDR2 SVGEGT. The CDR3 has 15 amino acids. The V gene end was trimmed by 5 bases and the J gene end by 2 bases; junction bases not matched to a gene: 6. CDR3 nucleotide sequence: TGTGCCAGCAGTCGAACAGGGGCAGGCAATCAGCCCCAGCATTTT. It encodes CASSRTGAGNQPQHF.